The sequence of this TCR beta chain was determined in a study of shared clonotypes between healthy human individuals. About the research overall: The cohort had two women and three men, ages 18 to 49.

The protocol was immunoSEQ multiplex PCR, while the TCRdb copy is restricted to in-frame clones and leaves out a portion. The repertoire holds approximately 88,000 clones, with approximately 75% as singletons. This CDR3 contains 13 residues. Germline loops: CDR1 WSHSY, CDR2 SAAADI. Trimming at V came to 6 bases and at J to 6 bases, leaving 5 bases not matched to a gene. The rearrangement joins TRBV10-2 to TRBJ2-1; 7 bases align to TRBD1. Sequenced: memory CD8+ T cells sorted from blood. Subset specified: CD45RO+ cells pooled with CCR7-negative TemRA cells. The receptor was isolated from a man aged 30-40 years in good health. The CDR3 region is CASRLQGTNEQFF. CDR3 in DNA: TGCGCCAGCAGATTACAGGGGACCAATGAGCAGTTCTTC.